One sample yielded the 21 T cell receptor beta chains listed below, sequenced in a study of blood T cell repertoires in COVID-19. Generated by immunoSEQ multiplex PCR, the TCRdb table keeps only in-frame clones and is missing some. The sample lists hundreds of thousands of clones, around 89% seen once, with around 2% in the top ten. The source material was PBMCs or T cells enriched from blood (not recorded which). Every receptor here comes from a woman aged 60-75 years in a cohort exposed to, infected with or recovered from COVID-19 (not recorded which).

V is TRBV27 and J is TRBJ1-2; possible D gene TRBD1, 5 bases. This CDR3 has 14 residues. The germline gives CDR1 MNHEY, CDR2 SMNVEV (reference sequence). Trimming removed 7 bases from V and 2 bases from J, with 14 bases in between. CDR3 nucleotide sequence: TGTGCCAGCATGAGCGGGGGACTGAACTATGGCTACACCTTC. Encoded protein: CASMSGGLNYGYTF.

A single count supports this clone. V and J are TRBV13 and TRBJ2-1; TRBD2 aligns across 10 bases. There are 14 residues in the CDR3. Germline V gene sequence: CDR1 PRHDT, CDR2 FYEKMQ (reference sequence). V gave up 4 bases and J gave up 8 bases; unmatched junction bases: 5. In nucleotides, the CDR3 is TGTGCCAGCAGCTCAACAGCGGGAGGGTATGAGCAGTTCTTC. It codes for CASSSTAGGYEQFF.

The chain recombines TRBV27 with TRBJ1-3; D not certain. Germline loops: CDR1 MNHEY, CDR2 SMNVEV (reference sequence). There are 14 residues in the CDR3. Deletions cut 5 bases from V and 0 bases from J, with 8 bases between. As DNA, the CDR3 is TGTGCCAGCAGTCAGACATACTCTGGAAACACCATATATTTT. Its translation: CASSQTYSGNTIYF.

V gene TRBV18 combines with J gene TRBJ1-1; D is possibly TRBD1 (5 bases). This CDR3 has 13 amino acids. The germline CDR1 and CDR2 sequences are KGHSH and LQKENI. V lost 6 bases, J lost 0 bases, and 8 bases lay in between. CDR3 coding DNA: TGTGCCAGCTCTATGACAGTGAACACTGAAGCTTTCTTT. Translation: CASSMTVNTEAFF. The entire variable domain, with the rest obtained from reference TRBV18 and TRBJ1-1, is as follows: NAGVMQNPRHLVRRRGQEARLRCSPMKGHSHVYWYRQLPEEGLKFMVYLQKENIIDESGMPKERFSAEFPKEGPSILRIQQVVRGDSAAYFCASSMTVNTEAFFGQGTRLTVV.

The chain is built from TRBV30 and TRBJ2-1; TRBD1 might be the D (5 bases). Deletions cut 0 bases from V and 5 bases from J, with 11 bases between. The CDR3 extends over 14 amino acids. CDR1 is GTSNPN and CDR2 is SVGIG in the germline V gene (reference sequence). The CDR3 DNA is TGTGCCTGGAGTGTGGGGCTACTGAACAATGAGCAGTTCTTC. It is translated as CAWSVGLLNNEQFF.

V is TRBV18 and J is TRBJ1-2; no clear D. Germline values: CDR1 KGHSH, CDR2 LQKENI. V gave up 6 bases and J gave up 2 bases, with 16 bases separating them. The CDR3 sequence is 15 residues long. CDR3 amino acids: CASSHLDPGNYGYTF. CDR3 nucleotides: TGTGCCAGCTCGCACCTAGACCCGGGAAACTATGGCTACACCTTC.

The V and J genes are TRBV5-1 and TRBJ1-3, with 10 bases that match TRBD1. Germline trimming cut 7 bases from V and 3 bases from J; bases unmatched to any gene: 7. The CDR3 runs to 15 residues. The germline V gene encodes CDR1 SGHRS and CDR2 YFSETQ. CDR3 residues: CASCRDRGIGNTIYF. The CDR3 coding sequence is TGCGCCAGCTGCCGGGACAGGGGAATTGGAAACACCATATATTTT.

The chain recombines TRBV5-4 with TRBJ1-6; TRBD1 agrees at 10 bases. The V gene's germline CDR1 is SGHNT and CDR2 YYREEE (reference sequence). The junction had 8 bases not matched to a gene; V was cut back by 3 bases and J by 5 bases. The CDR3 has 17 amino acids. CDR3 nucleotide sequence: TGTGCCAGCAGCTCCCCGGGACAGGGGCTCGATAATTCACCCCTCCACTTT. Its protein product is CASSSPGQGLDNSPLHF.

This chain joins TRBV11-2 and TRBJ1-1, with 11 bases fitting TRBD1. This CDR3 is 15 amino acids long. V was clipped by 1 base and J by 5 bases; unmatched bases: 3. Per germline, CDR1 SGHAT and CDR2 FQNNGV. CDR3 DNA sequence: TGTGCCAGCAGCTTAGCGGGACAGGGGGGTACTGAAGCTTTCTTT. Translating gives CASSLAGQGGTEAFF.

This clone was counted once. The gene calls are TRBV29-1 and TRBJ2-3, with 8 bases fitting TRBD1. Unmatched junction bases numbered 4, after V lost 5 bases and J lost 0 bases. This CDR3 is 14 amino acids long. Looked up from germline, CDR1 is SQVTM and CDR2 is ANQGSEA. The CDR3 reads CSVRDRRSTDTQYF. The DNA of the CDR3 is TGCAGCGTTCGGGACAGGCGTAGCACAGATACGCAGTATTTT.

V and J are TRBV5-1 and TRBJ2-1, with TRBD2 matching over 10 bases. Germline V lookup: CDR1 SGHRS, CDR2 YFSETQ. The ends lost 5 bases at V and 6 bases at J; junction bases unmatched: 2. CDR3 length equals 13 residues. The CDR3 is CASSLAGVNEQFF. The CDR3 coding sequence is TGCGCCAGCAGTCTAGCGGGAGTCAATGAGCAGTTCTTC.

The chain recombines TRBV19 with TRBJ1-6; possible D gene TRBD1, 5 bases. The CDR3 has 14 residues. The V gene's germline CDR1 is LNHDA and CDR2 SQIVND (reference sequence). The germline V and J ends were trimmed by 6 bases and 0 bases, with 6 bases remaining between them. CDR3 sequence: CASSDSSYNSPLHF. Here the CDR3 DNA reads TGTGCCAGTAGCGACAGCTCCTATAATTCACCCCTCCACTTT.

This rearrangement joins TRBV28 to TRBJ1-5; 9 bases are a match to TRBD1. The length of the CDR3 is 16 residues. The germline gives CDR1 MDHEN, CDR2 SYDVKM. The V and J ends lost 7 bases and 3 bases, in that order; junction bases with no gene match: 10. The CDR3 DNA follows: TGTGCCAGCACCACCGCCGGGACAGGGATCAATCAGCCCCAGCATTTT. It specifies CASTTAGTGINQPQHF.

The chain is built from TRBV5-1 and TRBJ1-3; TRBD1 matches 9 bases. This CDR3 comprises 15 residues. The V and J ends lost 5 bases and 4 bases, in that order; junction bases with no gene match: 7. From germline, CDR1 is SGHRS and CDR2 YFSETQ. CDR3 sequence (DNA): TGCGCCAGCAGGCGAACCGGACAGGGGGGAAACACCATATATTTT. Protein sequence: CASRRTGQGGNTIYF.

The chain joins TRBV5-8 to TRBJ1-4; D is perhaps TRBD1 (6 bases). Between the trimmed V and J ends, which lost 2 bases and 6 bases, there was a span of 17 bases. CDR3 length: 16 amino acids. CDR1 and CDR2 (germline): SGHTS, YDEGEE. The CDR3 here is CASSFLQGRGDEKLFF. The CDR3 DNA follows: TGTGCCAGCAGCTTCCTACAGGGACGGGGAGATGAAAAACTGTTTTTT. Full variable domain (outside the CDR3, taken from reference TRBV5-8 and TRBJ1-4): EAGVTQSPTHLIKTRGQQATLRCSPISGHTSVYWYQQALGLGLQFLLWYDEGEERNRGNFPPRFSGRQFPNYSSELNVNALELEDSALYLCASSFLQGRGDEKLFFGSGTQLSVL.

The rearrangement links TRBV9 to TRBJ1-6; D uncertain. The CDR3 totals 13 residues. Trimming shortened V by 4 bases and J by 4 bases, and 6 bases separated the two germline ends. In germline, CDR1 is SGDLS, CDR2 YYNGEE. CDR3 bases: TGTGCCAGCAGCCCCAGGTATAATTCACCCCTCCACTTT. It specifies CASSPRYNSPLHF.

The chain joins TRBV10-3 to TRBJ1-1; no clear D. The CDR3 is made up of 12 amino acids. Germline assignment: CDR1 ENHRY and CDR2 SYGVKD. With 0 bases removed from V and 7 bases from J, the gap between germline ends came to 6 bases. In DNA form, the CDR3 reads TGTGCCATCAGTGAGTCGTTCAGTGAAGCTTTCTTT. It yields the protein CAISESFSEAFF.

CDR3: CASSPSGTTSTGELFF. In DNA form, the CDR3 reads TGTGCCAGCAGCCCCTCCGGGACTACCTCCACCGGGGAGCTGTTTTTT. V and J are TRBV11-2 and TRBJ2-2, with 7 bases that match TRBD2. CDR3 size: 16 residues. Germline loops: CDR1 SGHAT, CDR2 FQNNGV. V shed 5 bases and J 4 bases; nucleotides not matched to a gene: 10.

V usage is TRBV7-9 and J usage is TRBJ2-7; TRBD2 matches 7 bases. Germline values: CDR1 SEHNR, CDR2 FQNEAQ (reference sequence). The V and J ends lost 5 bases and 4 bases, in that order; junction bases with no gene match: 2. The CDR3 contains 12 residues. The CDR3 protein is CASSMREYEQYF. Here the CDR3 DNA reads TGTGCCAGCAGCATGCGGGAGTACGAGCAGTACTTC.

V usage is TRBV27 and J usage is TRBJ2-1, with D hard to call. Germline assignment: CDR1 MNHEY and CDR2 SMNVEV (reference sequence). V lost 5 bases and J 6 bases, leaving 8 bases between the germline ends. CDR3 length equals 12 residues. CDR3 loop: CASSPHINEQFF. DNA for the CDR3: TGTGCCAGCAGTCCGCACATCAATGAGCAGTTCTTC.

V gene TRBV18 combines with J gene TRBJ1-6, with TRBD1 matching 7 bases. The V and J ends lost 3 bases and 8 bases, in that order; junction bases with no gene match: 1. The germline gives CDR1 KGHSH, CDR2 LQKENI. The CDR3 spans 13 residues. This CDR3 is CASSPQGDSPLHF. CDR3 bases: TGTGCCAGCTCACCTCAGGGGGATTCACCCCTCCACTTT.